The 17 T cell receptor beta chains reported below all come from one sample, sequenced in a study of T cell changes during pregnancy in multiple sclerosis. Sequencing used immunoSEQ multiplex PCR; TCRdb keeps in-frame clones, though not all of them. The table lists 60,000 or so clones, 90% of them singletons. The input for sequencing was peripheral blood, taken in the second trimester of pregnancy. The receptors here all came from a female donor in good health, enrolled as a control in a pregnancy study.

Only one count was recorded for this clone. CDR3 bases: TGTGCCAGCAGCTTAACAGTTGGGGCGGGGGTCTCCTACAATGAGCAGTTCTTC. It translates to CASSLTVGAGVSYNEQFF. The V and J genes are TRBV7-9 and TRBJ2-1; 7 bases line up with TRBD2. The CDR3 is 18 residues long. Germline values: CDR1 SEHNR, CDR2 FQNEAQ (reference sequence). The junction had 10 bases not matched to a gene; V was cut back by 2 bases and J by 0 bases.

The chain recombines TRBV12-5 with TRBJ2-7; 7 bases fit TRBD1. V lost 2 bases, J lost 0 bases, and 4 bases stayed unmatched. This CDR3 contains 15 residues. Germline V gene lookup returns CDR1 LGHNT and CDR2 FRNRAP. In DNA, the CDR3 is TGTGCTAGTGGTTTGCCCAGGGACAGCTCCTACGAGCAGTACTTC. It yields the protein CASGLPRDSSYEQYF.

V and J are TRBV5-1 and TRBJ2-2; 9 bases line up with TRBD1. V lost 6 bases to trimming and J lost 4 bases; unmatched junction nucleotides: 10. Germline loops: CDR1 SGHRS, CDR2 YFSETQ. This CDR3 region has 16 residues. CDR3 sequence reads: CASKKGQGVSTGELFF. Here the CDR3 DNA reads TGCGCCAGCAAGAAGGGACAGGGTGTCAGCACCGGGGAGCTGTTTTTT.

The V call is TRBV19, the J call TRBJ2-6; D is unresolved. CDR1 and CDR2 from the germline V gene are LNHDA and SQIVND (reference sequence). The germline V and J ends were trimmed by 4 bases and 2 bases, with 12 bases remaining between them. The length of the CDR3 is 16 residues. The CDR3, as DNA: TGTGCCAGTAGTAAGTTAGATGTCACTGGGGCCAACGTCCTGACTTTC. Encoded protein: CASSKLDVTGANVLTF.

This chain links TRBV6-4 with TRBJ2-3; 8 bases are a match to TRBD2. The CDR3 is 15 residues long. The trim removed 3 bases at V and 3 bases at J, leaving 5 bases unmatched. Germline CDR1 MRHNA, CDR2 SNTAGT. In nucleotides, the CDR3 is TGTGCCAGCAGTGAGGTAGCGGGGAGTACAGATACGCAGTATTTT. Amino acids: CASSEVAGSTDTQYF.

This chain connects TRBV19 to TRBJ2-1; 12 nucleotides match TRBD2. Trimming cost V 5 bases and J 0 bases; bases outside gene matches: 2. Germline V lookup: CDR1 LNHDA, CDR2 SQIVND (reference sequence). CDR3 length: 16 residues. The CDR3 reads CASSRLAGVSYNEQFF. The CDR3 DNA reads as TGTGCCAGTAGTCGACTAGCGGGGGTCTCCTACAATGAGCAGTTCTTC. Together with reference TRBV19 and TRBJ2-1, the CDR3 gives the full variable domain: DGGITQSPKYLFRKEGQNVTLSCEQNLNHDAMYWYRQDPGQGLRLIYYSQIVNDFQKGDIAEGYSVSREKKESFPLTVTSAQKNPTAFYLCASSRLAGVSYNEQFFGPGTRLTVL.

CDR3: CASKRGAGTDGTGELFF. The CDR3 nucleotides are TGTGCCAGTAAGAGGGGGGCCGGGACAGACGGCACCGGGGAGCTGTTTTTT. The chain has TRBV19 and TRBJ2-2; TRBD1 is a possible D gene (7 bases). The germline V gene has CDR1 LNHDA and CDR2 SQIVND (reference sequence). The CDR3 is 17 residues long. Trimming took off 7 bases at V and 4 bases at J, with 22 bases between the two ends.

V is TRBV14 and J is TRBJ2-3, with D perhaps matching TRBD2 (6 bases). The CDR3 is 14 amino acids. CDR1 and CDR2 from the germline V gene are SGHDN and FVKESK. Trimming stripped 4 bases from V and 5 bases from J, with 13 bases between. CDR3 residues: CASSLGGDVDTQYF. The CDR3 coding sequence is TGTGCCAGCAGCCTCGGGGGAGACGTAGATACGCAGTATTTT.

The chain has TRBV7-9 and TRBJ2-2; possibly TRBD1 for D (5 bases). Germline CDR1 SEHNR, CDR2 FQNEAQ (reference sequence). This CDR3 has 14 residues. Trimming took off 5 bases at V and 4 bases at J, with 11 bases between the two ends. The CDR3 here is CASSLRVATGELFF. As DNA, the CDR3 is TGTGCCAGCAGCCTCAGGGTAGCCACCGGGGAGCTGTTTTTT.

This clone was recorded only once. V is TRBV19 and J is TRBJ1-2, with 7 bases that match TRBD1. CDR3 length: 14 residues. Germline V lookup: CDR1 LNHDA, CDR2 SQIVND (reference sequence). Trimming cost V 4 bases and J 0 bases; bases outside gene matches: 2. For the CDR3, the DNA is TGTGCCAGTAGTAGGGGACAGACTAACTATGGCTACACCTTC. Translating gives CASSRGQTNYGYTF.

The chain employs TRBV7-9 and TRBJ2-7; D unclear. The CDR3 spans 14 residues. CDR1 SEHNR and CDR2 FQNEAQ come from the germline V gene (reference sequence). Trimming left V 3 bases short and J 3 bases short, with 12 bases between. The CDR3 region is CASSFRDLVYEQYF. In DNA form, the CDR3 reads TGTGCCAGCAGCTTTCGAGATCTTGTCTACGAGCAGTACTTC.

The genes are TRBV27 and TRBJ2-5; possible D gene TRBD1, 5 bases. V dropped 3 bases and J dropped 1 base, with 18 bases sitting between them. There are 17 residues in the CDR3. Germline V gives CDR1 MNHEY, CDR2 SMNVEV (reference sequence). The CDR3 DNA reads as TGTGCCAGCAGTTTTGGGGCTGCCCGTCCGGGCCAAGAGACCCAGTACTTC. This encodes CASSFGAARPGQETQYF.

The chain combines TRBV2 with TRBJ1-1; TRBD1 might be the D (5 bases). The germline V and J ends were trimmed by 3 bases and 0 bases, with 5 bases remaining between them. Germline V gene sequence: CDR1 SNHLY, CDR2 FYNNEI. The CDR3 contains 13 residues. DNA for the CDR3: TGTGCCAGCAGTGACAGGGTGAACACTGAAGCTTTCTTT. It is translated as CASSDRVNTEAFF.

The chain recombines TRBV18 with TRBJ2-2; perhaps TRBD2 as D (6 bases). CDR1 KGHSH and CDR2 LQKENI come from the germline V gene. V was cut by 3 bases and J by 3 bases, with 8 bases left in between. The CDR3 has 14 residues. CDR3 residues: CASSPRRDTGELFF. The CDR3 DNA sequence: TGTGCCAGCTCACCCCGGAGGGACACCGGGGAGCTGTTTTTT.

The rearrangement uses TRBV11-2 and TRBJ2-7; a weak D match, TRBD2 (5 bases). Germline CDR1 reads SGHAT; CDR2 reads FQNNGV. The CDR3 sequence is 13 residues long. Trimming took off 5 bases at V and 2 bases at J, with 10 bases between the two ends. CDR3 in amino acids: CASSRGHPYEQYF. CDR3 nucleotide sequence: TGTGCCAGCAGCCGAGGGCATCCCTACGAGCAGTACTTC.

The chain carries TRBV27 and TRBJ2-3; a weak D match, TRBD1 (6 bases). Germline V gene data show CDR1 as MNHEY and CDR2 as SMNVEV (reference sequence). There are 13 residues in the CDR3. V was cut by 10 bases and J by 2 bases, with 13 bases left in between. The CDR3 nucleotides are TGTGCCACCGTCGGACAGAACACAGATACGCAGTATTTT. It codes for CATVGQNTDTQYF.

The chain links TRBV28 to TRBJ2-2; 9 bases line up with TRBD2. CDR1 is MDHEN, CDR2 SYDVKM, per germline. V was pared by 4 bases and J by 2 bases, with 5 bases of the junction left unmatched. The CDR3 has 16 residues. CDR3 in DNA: TGTGCCAGCAGTTCACGGACTAGCGACAACACCGGGGAGCTGTTTTTT. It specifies CASSSRTSDNTGELFF. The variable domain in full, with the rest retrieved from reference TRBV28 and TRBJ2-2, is DVKVTQSSRYLVKRTGEKVFLECVQDMDHENMFWYRQDPGLGLRLIYFSYDVKMKEKGDIPEGYSVSREKKERFSLILESASTNQTSMYLCASSSRTSDNTGELFFGEGSRLTVL.